A single sample gave rise to the 20 T cell receptor beta chains below, sequenced in a study of cytomegalovirus exposure and HLA in healthy donors. Clones were read by immunoSEQ multiplex PCR, and TCRdb kept only the in-frame ones, dropping some. In the table there are tens of thousands of clones, roughly 95% of which are singletons. Sequenced input: PBMCs. The receptors shown here come from a young woman in good health and CMV-seropositive.

The chain uses TRBV11-3 and TRBJ2-1; D not certain. CDR3 length equals 13 residues. Germline CDR1 SGHNT, CDR2 YENEEA. Trimming stripped 1 base from V and 4 bases from J, with 5 bases between. CDR3 DNA sequence: TGTGCCAGCAGCTTAGGAGAGTACAATGAGCAGTTCTTC. Translation: CASSLGEYNEQFF.

The J gene is TRBJ1-4, the V gene TRBV11-2, with 8 bases lining up with TRBD1. This CDR3 is 17 amino acids long. CDR1 and CDR2 from the germline V gene are SGHAT and FQNNGV. The ends lost 1 base at V and 6 bases at J; junction bases unmatched: 10. CDR3 bases: TGTGCCAGCAGCTTAGTTCCCGGCAGGGGGCACGATGAAAAACTGTTTTTT. Its translation: CASSLVPGRGHDEKLFF.

CDR3 in amino acids: CASSSTGVRTEAFF. In DNA, the CDR3 is TGTGCCAGCAGTTCAACAGGAGTTAGGACTGAAGCTTTCTTT. The rearrangement links TRBV28 to TRBJ1-1, with D tentatively TRBD1 (5 bases). V lost 4 bases to trimming and J lost 5 bases, with 14 bases between them. The CDR3 consists of 14 residues. Germline V gene data show CDR1 as MDHEN and CDR2 as SYDVKM.

For the CDR3, the DNA is TGTGCCAGCAGGGGGGGAACCACAGATACGCAGTATTTT. Translated: CASRGGTTDTQYF. V gene TRBV2 combines with J gene TRBJ2-3, with a tentative D call TRBD2 (6 bases). V lost 6 bases, J lost 2 bases, and 9 bases lay in between. The CDR3 is made up of 13 amino acids. Germline lookup yields CDR1 SNHLY and CDR2 FYNNEI.

V is TRBV27 and J is TRBJ2-5, with 8 nucleotides matching TRBD2. Unmatched junction bases numbered 7, after V lost 7 bases and J lost 3 bases. The CDR3 runs to 14 residues. Looked up from germline, CDR1 is MNHEY and CDR2 is SMNVEV (reference sequence). The CDR3 loop is CASKRSGGEETQYF. The CDR3 DNA reads as TGTGCCAGCAAAAGGAGCGGGGGAGAAGAGACCCAGTACTTC.

The V gene is TRBV7-9, the J gene TRBJ1-4; D ambiguous. V shed 5 bases and J shed 5 bases, with 15 bases lying between them. There are 15 residues in the CDR3. The germline V gene encodes CDR1 SEHNR and CDR2 FQNEAQ (reference sequence). The CDR3 reads CASSPGIGPNEKLFF. CDR3 nucleotide sequence: TGTGCCAGCAGCCCCGGGATAGGACCGAATGAAAAACTGTTTTTT.

The chain carries TRBV27 and TRBJ2-1; possibly TRBD2 for D (6 bases). The CDR3 consists of 13 residues. With 8 bases removed from V and 2 bases from J, the gap between germline ends came to 10 bases. Germline V gene sequence: CDR1 MNHEY, CDR2 SMNVEV (reference sequence). The CDR3 here is CASSRRAYNEQFF. The CDR3 bases are TGTGCCAGCTCAAGGAGGGCCTACAATGAGCAGTTCTTC.

This clone was detected ten times or more. The genes are TRBV6-4 and TRBJ2-3; 9 nucleotides align to TRBD2. CDR1 and CDR2 (germline): MRHNA, SNTAGT. After removal of 2 bases from V and 6 bases from J, the junction contained 12 bases not matched to a gene. This CDR3 has 17 amino acids. CDR3 protein: CASSDRGLAAPGDTQYF. In DNA, the CDR3 is TGTGCCAGCAGTGACAGGGGACTAGCAGCCCCAGGGGATACGCAGTATTTT.

The V call is TRBV7-2, the J call TRBJ2-1, with TRBD1 as a possible D gene (6 bases). Germline assignment: CDR1 SGHTA and CDR2 FQGNSA. V dropped 3 bases and J dropped 3 bases, with 9 bases sitting between them. The CDR3 consists of 14 residues. Here the CDR3 reads CASSLRTDYNEQFF. The DNA for the CDR3 is TGTGCCAGCAGCTTGCGGACAGACTACAATGAGCAGTTCTTC.

The gene calls are TRBV29-1 and TRBJ2-1, with 8 bases lining up with TRBD2. CDR3 size: 13 residues. The germline CDR1 and CDR2 sequences are SQVTM and ANQGSEA. V was pared by 7 bases and J by 12 bases, with 14 bases of the junction left unmatched. DNA for the CDR3: TGCAGCGCAGCCCCGGGGTCCGGGGGGGGGCAGTTCTTC. Translating it yields CSAAPGSGGGQFF.

Details on this clone: This sample also contains other DNA sequences that code for the same CDR3. The chain combines TRBV29-1 with TRBJ2-1; 9 bases align to TRBD2. Germline CDR1 reads SQVTM; CDR2 reads ANQGSEA. This CDR3 is 13 amino acids long. The V segment lost 7 bases and the J segment 12 bases; nucleotides outside the gene matches: 13. The CDR3 loop is CSAQGSGGGGQFF. The CDR3 nucleotides read TGCAGCGCCCAGGGTAGCGGGGGCGGGGGGCAGTTCTTC.

V gene TRBV27 combines with J gene TRBJ1-1; D remains ambiguous. The V end lost 2 bases, the J end lost 1 base, and 14 bases lay between the germline ends. The CDR3 is made up of 16 amino acids. CDR1 and CDR2 from the germline V gene are MNHEY and SMNVEV (reference sequence). CDR3 loop: CASSLKAVFGNTEAFF. CDR3 bases: TGTGCCAGCAGTTTAAAAGCCGTTTTCGGGAACACTGAAGCTTTCTTT.

The chain has TRBV5-1 and TRBJ2-1; TRBD2 matches at 12 bases. The CDR3 length is 17 residues. With 3 bases clipped from V and 5 bases from J, the junction kept 9 bases outside the gene matches. The germline gives CDR1 SGHRS, CDR2 YFSETQ. The CDR3 nucleotides are TGCGCCAGCAGCTCGTACCTGCCTAGCGGGGGGGACAATGAGCAGTTCTTC. Protein: CASSSYLPSGGDNEQFF. The full variable domain, in which reference TRBV5-1 and TRBJ2-1 provide the parts outside the CDR3, is KAGVTQTPRYLIKTRGQQVTLSCSPISGHRSVSWYQQTPGQGLQFLFEYFSETQRNKGNFPGRFSGRQFSNSRSEMNVSTLELGDSALYLCASSSYLPSGGDNEQFFGPGTRLTVL.

The genes are TRBV4-3 and TRBJ2-1, with D tentatively TRBD2 (6 bases). The germline V gene encodes CDR1 LGHNA and CDR2 YSLEER. The length of the CDR3 is 15 residues. Trimming removed 4 bases from V and 8 bases from J, with 18 bases in between. The chain's CDR3 is CASSPLRGLDDEQFF. The CDR3 DNA is TGCGCCAGCAGCCCGCTTCGGGGGTTGGACGATGAGCAGTTCTTC.

The CDR3: CASSLGAPPDTQYF. The DNA for the CDR3 is TGTGCCAGCAGCTTAGGGGCCCCCCCAGATACGCAGTATTTT. This sequence joins TRBV7-8 and TRBJ2-3; D remains ambiguous. Looked up from germline, CDR1 is SGHVS and CDR2 is FQNEAQ. Trimming removed 1 base at V and 4 bases at J, with 9 bases between. The CDR3 extends over 14 amino acids.

This rearrangement joins TRBV7-2 to TRBJ2-7, with 11 bases matching TRBD1. The CDR3 has 13 residues. V shed 1 base and J 8 bases; nucleotides not matched to a gene: 1. Germline CDR1 is SGHTA and CDR2 is FQGNSA. The CDR3 DNA reads as TGTGCCAGCAGCTTAGGGACAGGGGGCAAGCAGTACTTC. Amino acids: CASSLGTGGKQYF.

The chain has TRBV7-9 and TRBJ1-3; unclear D gene. The CDR3 spans 15 residues. Trimming left V 3 bases short and J 4 bases short, with 13 bases between. Germline V lookup: CDR1 SEHNR, CDR2 FQNEAQ (reference sequence). The CDR3 reads CASSLSRGVGNTIYF. In DNA form, the CDR3 reads TGTGCCAGCAGCTTGAGTCGGGGAGTGGGAAACACCATATATTTT.

This chain uses TRBV18 with TRBJ2-2; D is uncertain. Trimming shortened V by 0 bases and J by 7 bases, and 15 bases separated the two germline ends. Germline-derived CDR1 and CDR2 are KGHSH and LQKENI. The CDR3 covers 16 residues. The CDR3 DNA sequence: TGTGCCAGCTCACCACCGAATGGGCAGATGGGCGGGGAGCTGTTTTTT. Amino acid sequence: CASSPPNGQMGGELFF.

CDR3 nucleotides: TGTGCCAGCAGCCCACAGGCTAGCAATCAGCCCCAGCATTTT. It translates to CASSPQASNQPQHF. V usage is TRBV7-9 and J usage is TRBJ1-5, with TRBD1 as a possible D gene (5 bases). The V and J ends lost 5 bases and 0 bases respectively, with 8 bases between them. Germline V gene lookup returns CDR1 SEHNR and CDR2 FQNEAQ (reference sequence). The CDR3 sequence is 14 residues long.

V usage is TRBV2 and J usage is TRBJ1-2; D is ambiguous. This CDR3 has 11 amino acids. Trimming stripped 6 bases from V and 8 bases from J, with 10 bases between. Germline CDR1 is SNHLY and CDR2 is FYNNEI. The CDR3 DNA reads as TGTGCCAGCAGCCCCGAGAGAGGCTACACCTTC. As protein: CASSPERGYTF.